This T cell receptor beta chain derives from a study of T-cell memory formation after mild COVID-19. Study summary: Largely, TCR clusters stayed within a single donor.

This clonotype came up a few times. Its specificity is not known. The CDR3 consists of 18 residues. V was shortened by 1 base and J by 0 bases, with 16 bases between the two germline ends. CDR1 and CDR2 (germline): DFQATT, SNEGSKA (reference sequence). Study conclusions and caveats: Researchers found some responding clones in pre-infection memory, a sign that cross-reactive memory joined. Clones shrinking between day 15 and 85 showed a balanced CD4/CD8 split, and those that grew later tilted toward CD4+.

The 5'RACE method, run with constant-segment primers, produced TCR alpha and TCR beta cDNA libraries (carrying sample barcodes and UMIs). Using its own MiXCR run on the 5' RACE reads, TCRdb lists one record per CDR3 protein. Among about 390,000 distinct CDR3 sequences listed, 15% to 20% were seen once. Sequenced sample: PBMCs or a T cell subset sorted from them (not recorded which). The source is a man aged 18 to 35 who had mild COVID-19 (a few samples of this study predate the infection). Cell type and time point are not known. The chain links TRBV20-1 to TRBJ1-6; TRBD1 is a possible D gene (6 bases). CDR3 bases: TGCAGTGCTAGAGCCGGGGTGGGACAAGTCTCCTATAATTCACCCCTCCACTTT. This sequence encodes CSARAGVGQVSYNSPLHF.